The 18 T cell receptor beta chains reported below all come from one sample, sequenced in a study of response to subunit inactivated influenza vaccine. Via MiXCR, TCRdb re-called the RT-PCR reads, giving one row per CDR3 protein. Here the sample spans about 650,000 distinct CDR3 sequences, 15% to 18% being singletons. This material consisted of PBMCs from blood, taken 11 to 12 days after vaccination. These receptors were obtained from a man aged 45-60 years who received an inactivated influenza vaccine.

This clonotype has just a few counts. J is TRBJ2-7 and V is TRBV5-1, with 12 nucleotides matching TRBD1. J was trimmed by 13 bases and V by 0 bases; bases with no gene match: 2. The CDR3 is 12 residues long. Germline values: CDR1 SGHRS, CDR2 YFSETQ. CDR3 coding DNA: TGCGCCAGCAGCTTGGGGGGACAGGGGGCTTACTTC. This translates into CASSLGGQGAYF.

V and J are TRBV19 and TRBJ2-5, with D uncertain. The V and J ends lost 6 bases and 1 base respectively, with 12 bases between them. Germline V CDR1 and CDR2: LNHDA, SQIVND (reference sequence). This CDR3 has 14 residues. The CDR3 DNA follows: TGTGCCAGTAGCTCGGGTTCAGGCCAAGAGACCCAGTACTTC. Encoded protein: CASSSGSGQETQYF.

The chain uses TRBV4-2 and TRBJ2-7, with D perhaps matching TRBD1 (6 bases). V was pared by 0 bases and J by 3 bases, with 15 bases between. CDR1 is LGHNA, CDR2 YNFKEQ, per germline. The CDR3 sequence is 16 residues long. CDR3 sequence (DNA): TGTGCCAGCAGCCAAGAAGCCGGGACAAGCAACTACGAGCAGTACTTC. It yields the protein CASSQEAGTSNYEQYF.

This clonotype was recorded a few times. The CDR3 is CASSSTGLNQPQHF. CDR3 nucleotides: TGTGCCAGCAGTTCCACTGGCCTCAATCAGCCCCAGCATTTT. This chain joins TRBV6-5 and TRBJ1-5, with D hard to call. Trimming left V 4 bases short and J 3 bases short, with 10 bases between. CDR1 is MNHEY, CDR2 SVGAGI, per germline. CDR3 length: 14 amino acids.

This clonotype turned up a few times. The chain recombines TRBV7-2 with TRBJ2-3; TRBD1 agrees at 10 bases. In germline, CDR1 is SGHTA, CDR2 FQGNSA. The J segment lost 6 bases and the V segment lost 5 bases, leaving 5 bases of the junction unmatched. The CDR3 has 14 amino acids. As DNA, the CDR3 is TGTGCCAGCAGCAAGACAGGGGGCGGGGATACGCAGTATTTT. Protein sequence: CASSKTGGGDTQYF.

This clonotype turned up a few times. The V gene is TRBV30, the J gene TRBJ1-1; D not certain. Germline V lookup: CDR1 GTSNPN, CDR2 SVGIG (reference sequence). The germline V and J ends were trimmed by 3 bases and 2 bases, with 10 bases remaining between them. The CDR3 extends over 13 amino acids. The CDR3 DNA reads as TGTGCCTGGAGGTTTCAGACTAACACTGAAGCTTTCTTT. It codes for CAWRFQTNTEAFF.

This clonotype has only a few counts. Since no conserved phenylalanine or tryptophan closes the CDR3, a read error is the likely cause. V usage is TRBV12-3 or TRBV12-4 and J usage is TRBJ2-7; D not resolved. The CDR3 is 15 residues long. V was pared by 2 bases and J by 0 bases, with 11 bases between. The CDR3 sequence: CASSLFGAASYEQYS. The CDR3 DNA sequence: TGTGCCAGCAGTTTATTTGGTGCCGCCTCCTACGAGCAGTACTCC.

The CDR3: CASSQDRLSTDTQYF. For the CDR3, the DNA is TGCGCCAGCAGCCAAGACAGACTAAGCACAGATACGCAGTATTTT. The rearrangement uses TRBV4-3 and TRBJ2-3; a possible D gene is TRBD2 (5 bases). Germline CDR1 and CDR2: LGHNA and YSLEER. The CDR3 runs to 15 residues. Trimming shortened V by 0 bases and J by 0 bases, and 7 bases separated the two germline ends.

The rearrangement links TRBV6-6 to TRBJ2-1; no clear D gene. CDR3 length equals 13 residues. Deletions cut 8 bases from V and 7 bases from J, with 15 bases between. Germline V gene data show CDR1 as MNHNY and CDR2 as SVGAGI (reference sequence). CDR3 amino acids: CASRNARENEQFF. The CDR3 DNA sequence: TGTGCCAGCCGCAACGCGCGTGAGAATGAGCAGTTCTTC.

J is TRBJ2-5 and V is TRBV20-1; TRBD2 matches 12 bases. CDR3 length equals 16 residues. Unmatched junction bases numbered 4, after V lost 1 base and J lost 1 base. Germline assignment: CDR1 DFQATT and CDR2 SNEGSKA (reference sequence). The CDR3, as DNA: TGCAGTGCTAGAGGACTAGCGGGGGACGCCCAAGAGACCCAGTACTTC. This encodes CSARGLAGDAQETQYF.

The chain combines TRBV4-2 with TRBJ2-7; TRBD2 matches at 9 bases. Per germline, CDR1 LGHNA and CDR2 YNFKEQ. The CDR3 consists of 17 residues. Losses at the gene ends were 0 bases for V and 3 bases for J; bases not matched to a gene: 9. CDR3 nucleotides: TGTGCCAGCAGCCAAGATGTGACCGGGACTAGCCGCTACGAGCAGTACTTC. This codes for CASSQDVTGTSRYEQYF.

The rearrangement joins TRBV5-4 to TRBJ2-4; 11 positions agree with TRBD2. This CDR3 contains 20 residues. Germline loops: CDR1 SGHNT, CDR2 YYREEE (reference sequence). V lost 4 bases and J lost 3; bases outside the gene matches: 18. DNA for the CDR3: TGTGCCAGCAGCCTTGGGCCAACTAGCGGGGGTCTGGGGGACAAAAACATTCAGTACTTC. Translated: CASSLGPTSGGLGDKNIQYF.

The gene calls are TRBV28 and TRBJ1-4; D is uncertain. The V end lost 5 bases, the J end lost 4 bases, and 11 bases lay between the germline ends. The germline gives CDR1 MDHEN, CDR2 SYDVKM. The CDR3 is 14 residues long. The CDR3 nucleotides read TGTGCCAGCAGTCCTCAGGAGCATAATGAAAAACTGTTTTTT. Residues: CASSPQEHNEKLFF.

This clonotype was observed a few times. The chain combines TRBV28 with TRBJ1-2; D gene ambiguous. Trimming shortened V by 8 bases and J by 10 bases, and 14 bases separated the two germline ends. The germline gives CDR1 MDHEN, CDR2 SYDVKM. The CDR3 spans 11 residues. The CDR3 DNA is TGTGCCAGCCTCGGGGAGTCTTTCTACACCTTC. As protein: CASLGESFYTF.

This clonotype came up a few times. The rearrangement uses TRBV7-2 and TRBJ1-2; maybe TRBD1 (5 bases). Trimming cost V 3 bases and J 4 bases, with 15 bases left between them. Germline CDR1 SGHTA, CDR2 FQGNSA. The CDR3 consists of 15 residues. CDR3 bases: TGTGCCAGCAGCTTTAGTGAAGGGGCCTTCTATGGCTACACCTTC. Protein: CASSFSEGAFYGYTF.

The chain carries TRBV20-1 and TRBJ2-7; D is undetermined. The CDR3 consists of 13 residues. Trimming removed 5 bases from V and 2 bases from J, with 13 bases in between. Germline CDR1 reads DFQATT; CDR2 reads SNEGSKA (reference sequence). CDR3 region: CSAPLSNPYEQYF. Here the CDR3 DNA reads TGCAGTGCTCCCCTTTCAAATCCCTACGAGCAGTACTTC.

This clonotype has just a few counts. The CDR3 here is CASSARDRGPRFRYTF. In DNA form, the CDR3 reads TGTGCCAGCAGCGCGAGGGACAGGGGGCCTAGGTTTCGCTACACCTTC. V and J are TRBV9 and TRBJ1-2, with 12 bases fitting TRBD1. CDR1 is SGDLS and CDR2 is YYNGEE in the germline V gene. The CDR3 covers 16 residues. With V trimmed by 3 bases and J by 9 bases, 12 bases remained unmatched.

The chain combines TRBV7-8 with TRBJ2-1; 14 nucleotides line up with TRBD2. CDR1 and CDR2 from the germline V gene are SGHVS and FQNEAQ. The length of the CDR3 is 20 residues. After removal of 2 bases from V and 3 bases from J, the junction contained 12 bases not matched to a gene. CDR3 sequence (DNA): TGTGCCAGCAGCTTAAGGACGGGACTAGCGGGAGATCGAAACTACAATGAGCAGTTCTTC. Translating gives CASSLRTGLAGDRNYNEQFF.